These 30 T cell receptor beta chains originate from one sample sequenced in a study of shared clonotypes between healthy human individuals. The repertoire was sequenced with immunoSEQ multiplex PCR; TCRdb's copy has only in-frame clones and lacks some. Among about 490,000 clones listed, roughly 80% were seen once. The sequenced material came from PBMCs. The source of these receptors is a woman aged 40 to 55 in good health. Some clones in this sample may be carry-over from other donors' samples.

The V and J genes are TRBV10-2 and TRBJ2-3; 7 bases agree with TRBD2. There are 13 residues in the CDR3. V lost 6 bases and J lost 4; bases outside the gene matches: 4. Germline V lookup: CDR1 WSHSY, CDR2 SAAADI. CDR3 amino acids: CASSSGGADTQYF. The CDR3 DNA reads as TGCGCCAGCAGCTCGGGAGGCGCAGATACGCAGTATTTT.

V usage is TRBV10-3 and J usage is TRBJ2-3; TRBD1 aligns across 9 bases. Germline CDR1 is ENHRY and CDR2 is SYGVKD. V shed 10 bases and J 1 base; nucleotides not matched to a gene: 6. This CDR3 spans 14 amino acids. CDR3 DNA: TGTGCCAGCAGCACAGGGGGCCGCACAGATACGCAGTATTTT. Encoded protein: CASSTGGRTDTQYF.

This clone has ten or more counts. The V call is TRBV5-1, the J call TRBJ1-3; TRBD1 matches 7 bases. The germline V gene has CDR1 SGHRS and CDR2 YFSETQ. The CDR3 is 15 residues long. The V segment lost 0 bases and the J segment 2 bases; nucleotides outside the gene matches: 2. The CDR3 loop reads CASSLDTGAGNTIYF. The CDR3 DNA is TGCGCCAGCAGCTTGGATACAGGGGCTGGAAACACCATATATTTT.

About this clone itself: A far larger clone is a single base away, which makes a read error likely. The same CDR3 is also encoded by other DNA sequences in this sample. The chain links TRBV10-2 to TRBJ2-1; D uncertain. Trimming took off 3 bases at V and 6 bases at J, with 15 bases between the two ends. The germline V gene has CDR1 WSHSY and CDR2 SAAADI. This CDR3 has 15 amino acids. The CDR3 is CASSEYGLPLNEQFF. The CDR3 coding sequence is TGCGCCAGCAGTGAATATGGCTTGCCCCTCAATGAGCAGTTCTTC.

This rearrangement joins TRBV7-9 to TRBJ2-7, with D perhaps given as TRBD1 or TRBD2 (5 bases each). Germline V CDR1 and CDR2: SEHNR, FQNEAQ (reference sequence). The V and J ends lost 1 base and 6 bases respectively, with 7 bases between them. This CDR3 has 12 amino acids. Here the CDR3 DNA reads TGTGCCAGCAGCTTAGTCGGGACCGAGCAGTACTTC. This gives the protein CASSLVGTEQYF.

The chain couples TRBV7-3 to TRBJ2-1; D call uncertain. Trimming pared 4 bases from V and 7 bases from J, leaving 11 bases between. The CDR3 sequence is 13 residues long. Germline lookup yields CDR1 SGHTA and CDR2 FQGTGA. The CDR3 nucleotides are TGTGCCAGCAGCTCGGACGGGCTGAATGAGCAGTTCTTC. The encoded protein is CASSSDGLNEQFF.

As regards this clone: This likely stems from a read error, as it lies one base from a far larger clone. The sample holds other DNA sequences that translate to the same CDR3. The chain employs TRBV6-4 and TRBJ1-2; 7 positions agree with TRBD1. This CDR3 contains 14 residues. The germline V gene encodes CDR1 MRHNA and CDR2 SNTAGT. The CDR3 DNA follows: TGTGCTAGCAGTCGGGACAGAAGTAACTATGGCTACACCTTC. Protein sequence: CASSRDRSNYGYTF.

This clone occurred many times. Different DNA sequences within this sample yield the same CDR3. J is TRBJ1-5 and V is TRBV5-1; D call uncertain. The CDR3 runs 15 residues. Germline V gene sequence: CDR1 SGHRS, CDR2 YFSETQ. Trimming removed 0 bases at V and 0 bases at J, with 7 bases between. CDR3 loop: CASSLGPLSNQPQHF. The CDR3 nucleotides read TGCGCCAGCAGCTTGGGACCGCTTAGCAATCAGCCCCAGCATTTT.

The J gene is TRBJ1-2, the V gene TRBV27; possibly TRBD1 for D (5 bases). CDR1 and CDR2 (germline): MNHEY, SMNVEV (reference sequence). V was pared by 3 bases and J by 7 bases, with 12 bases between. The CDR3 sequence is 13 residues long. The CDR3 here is CASSFRQGGGYTF. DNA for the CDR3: TGTGCCAGCAGTTTCAGGCAGGGAGGTGGCTACACCTTC.

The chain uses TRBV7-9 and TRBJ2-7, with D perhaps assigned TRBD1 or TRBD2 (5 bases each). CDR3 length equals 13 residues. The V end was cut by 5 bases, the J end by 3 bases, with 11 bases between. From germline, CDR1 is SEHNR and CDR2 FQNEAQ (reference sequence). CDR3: CASSQRGGYEQYF. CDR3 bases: TGTGCCAGCAGCCAGAGGGGCGGCTACGAGCAGTACTTC.

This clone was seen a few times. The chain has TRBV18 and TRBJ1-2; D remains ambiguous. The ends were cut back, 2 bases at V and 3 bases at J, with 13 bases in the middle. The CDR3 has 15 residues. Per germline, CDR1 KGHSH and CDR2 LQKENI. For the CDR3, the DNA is TGTGCCAGCTCACCAGAGGACGGGCCGTACTATGGCTACACCTTC. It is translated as CASSPEDGPYYGYTF.

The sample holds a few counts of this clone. The CDR3 region has the DNA TGTGCCAGCAGCTGGCGATCCCGCACAGATACGCAGTATTTT. Protein: CASSWRSRTDTQYF. The chain links TRBV7-2 to TRBJ2-3; no clear D. This CDR3 region has 14 residues. CDR1 and CDR2 from the germline V gene are SGHTA and FQGNSA. Trimming cost V 4 bases and J 1 base, with 9 bases left between them. The full variable domain, its missing parts supplied by reference TRBV7-2 and TRBJ2-3, is GAGVSQSPSNKVTEKGKDVELRCDPISGHTALYWYRQSLGQGLEFLIYFQGNSAPDKSGLPSDRFSAERTGGSVSTLTIQRTQQEDSAVYLCASSWRSRTDTQYFGPGTRLTVL.

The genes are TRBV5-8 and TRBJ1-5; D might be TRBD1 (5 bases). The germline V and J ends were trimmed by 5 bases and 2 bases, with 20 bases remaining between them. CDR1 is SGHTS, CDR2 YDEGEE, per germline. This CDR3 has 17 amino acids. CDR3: CASRRTGAGPGNQPQHF. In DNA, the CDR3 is TGTGCCAGCAGGAGAACAGGCGCCGGGCCGGGCAATCAGCCCCAGCATTTT.

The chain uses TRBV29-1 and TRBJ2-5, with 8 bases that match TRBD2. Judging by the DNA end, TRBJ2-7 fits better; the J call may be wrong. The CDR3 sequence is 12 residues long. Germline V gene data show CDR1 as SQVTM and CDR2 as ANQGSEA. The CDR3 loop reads CSARAGGYEQYF. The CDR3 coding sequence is TGCAGCGCGCGGGCGGGGGGCTACGAGCAGTACTTC.

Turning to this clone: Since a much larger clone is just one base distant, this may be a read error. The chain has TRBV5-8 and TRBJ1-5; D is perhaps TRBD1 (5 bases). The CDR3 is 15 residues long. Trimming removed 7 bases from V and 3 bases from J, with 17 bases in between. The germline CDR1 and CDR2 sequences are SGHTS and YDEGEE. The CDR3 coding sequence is TGTGCCAGCGGCCCTCCACTAGGGACCAATCAGCCCCAGCATTTT. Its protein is CASGPPLGTNQPQHF.

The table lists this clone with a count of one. The CDR3 nucleotides are TGTGCCAGCAGTCAGGAGCAGGGCTATGGCTACACCTTC. It translates to CASSQEQGYGYTF. The V gene is TRBV6-5, the J gene TRBJ1-2, with D possibly TRBD1 on 5 matching bases. With 5 bases removed from V and 4 bases from J, the gap between germline ends came to 11 bases. Germline lookup yields CDR1 MNHEY and CDR2 SVGAGI. The CDR3 covers 13 residues.

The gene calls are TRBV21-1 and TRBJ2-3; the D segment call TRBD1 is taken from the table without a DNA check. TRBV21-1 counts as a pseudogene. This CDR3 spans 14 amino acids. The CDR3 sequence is CASPRASRTDTQYF. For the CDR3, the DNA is TGTGCCAGCCCCAGGGCTAGTCGCACAGATACGCAGTATTTT.

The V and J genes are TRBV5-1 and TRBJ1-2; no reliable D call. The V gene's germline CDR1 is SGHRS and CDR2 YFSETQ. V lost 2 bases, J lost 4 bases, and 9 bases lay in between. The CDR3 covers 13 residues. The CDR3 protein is CASSFRVGYGYTF. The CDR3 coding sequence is TGCGCCAGCAGCTTTCGGGTTGGCTATGGCTACACCTTC.

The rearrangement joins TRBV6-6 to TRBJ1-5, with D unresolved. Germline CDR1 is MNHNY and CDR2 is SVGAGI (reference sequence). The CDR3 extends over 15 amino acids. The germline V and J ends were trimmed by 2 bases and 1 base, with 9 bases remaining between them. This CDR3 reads CASSYRRESNQPQHF. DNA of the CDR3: TGTGCCAGCAGTTACCGGAGGGAAAGCAATCAGCCCCAGCATTTT.

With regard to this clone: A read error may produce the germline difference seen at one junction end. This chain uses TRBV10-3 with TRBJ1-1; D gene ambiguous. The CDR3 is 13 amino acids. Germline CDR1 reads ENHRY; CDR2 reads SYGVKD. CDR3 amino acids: CAISETHNTEALF. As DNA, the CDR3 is TGTGCCATCAGTGAGACGCATAACACTGAAGCTCTCTTT.

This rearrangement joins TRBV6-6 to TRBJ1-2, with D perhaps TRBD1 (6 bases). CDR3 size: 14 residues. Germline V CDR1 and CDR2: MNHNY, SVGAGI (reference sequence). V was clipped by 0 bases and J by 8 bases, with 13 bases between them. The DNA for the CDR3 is TGTGCCAGCAGTTACTCTTTCGACAGGCCCGGCTACACCTTC. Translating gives CASSYSFDRPGYTF.

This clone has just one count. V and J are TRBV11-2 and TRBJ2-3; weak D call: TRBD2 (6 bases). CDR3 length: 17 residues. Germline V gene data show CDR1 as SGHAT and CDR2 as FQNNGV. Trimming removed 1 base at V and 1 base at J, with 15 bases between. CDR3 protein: CASSLARPRGGTDTQYF. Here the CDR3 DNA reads TGTGCCAGCAGCTTAGCTCGGCCTCGCGGGGGCACAGATACGCAGTATTTT. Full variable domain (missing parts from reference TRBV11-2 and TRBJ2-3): EAGVAQSPRYKIIEKRQSVAFWCNPISGHATLYWYQQILGQGPKLLIQFQNNGVVDDSQLPKDRFSAERLKGVDSTLKIQPAKLEDSAVYLCASSLARPRGGTDTQYFGPGTRLTVL.

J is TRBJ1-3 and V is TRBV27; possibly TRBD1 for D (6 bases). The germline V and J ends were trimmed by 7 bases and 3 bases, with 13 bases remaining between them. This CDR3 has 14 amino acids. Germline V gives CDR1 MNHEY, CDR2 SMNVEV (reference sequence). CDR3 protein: CASKRGRDGNTIYF. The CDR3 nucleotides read TGTGCCAGCAAGAGGGGGAGGGATGGAAACACCATATATTTT.

The CDR3 DNA reads as TGTGCCAGCAGCTACAGTCCCGTCACCGGGGAGCTGTTTTTT. This encodes CASSYSPVTGELFF. The chain carries TRBV7-7 and TRBJ2-2; unclear D gene. The V end was cut by 4 bases, the J end by 4 bases, with 10 bases between. The CDR3 consists of 14 residues. Germline values: CDR1 SSHAT, CDR2 FNYEAQ (reference sequence).

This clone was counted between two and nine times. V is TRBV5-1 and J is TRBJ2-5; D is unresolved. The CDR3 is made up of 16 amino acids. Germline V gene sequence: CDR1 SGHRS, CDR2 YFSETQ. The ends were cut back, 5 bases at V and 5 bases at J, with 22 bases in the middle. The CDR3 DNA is TGCGCCAGCAGAAAGGACGGTGGGTTATCTGGGGAGACCCAGTACTTC. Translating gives CASRKDGGLSGETQYF.

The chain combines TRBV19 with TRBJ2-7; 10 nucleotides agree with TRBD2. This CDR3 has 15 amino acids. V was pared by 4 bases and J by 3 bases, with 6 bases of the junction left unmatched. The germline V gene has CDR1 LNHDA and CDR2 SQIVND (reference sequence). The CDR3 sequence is CASSTLAGDIYEQYF. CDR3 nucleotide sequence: TGTGCCAGTAGTACGCTAGCGGGAGATATCTACGAGCAGTACTTC. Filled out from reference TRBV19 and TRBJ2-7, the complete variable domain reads DGGITQSPKYLFRKEGQNVTLSCEQNLNHDAMYWYRQDPGQGLRLIYYSQIVNDFQKGDIAEGYSVSREKKESFPLTVTSAQKNPTAFYLCASSTLAGDIYEQYFGPGTRLTVT.

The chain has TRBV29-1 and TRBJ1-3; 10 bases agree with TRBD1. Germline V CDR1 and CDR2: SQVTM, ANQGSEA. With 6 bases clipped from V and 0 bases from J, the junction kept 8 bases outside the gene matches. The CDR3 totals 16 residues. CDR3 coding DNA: TGCAGCGTCGGGATAGGACAGGGGGGCTCTGGAAACACCATATATTTT. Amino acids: CSVGIGQGGSGNTIYF.

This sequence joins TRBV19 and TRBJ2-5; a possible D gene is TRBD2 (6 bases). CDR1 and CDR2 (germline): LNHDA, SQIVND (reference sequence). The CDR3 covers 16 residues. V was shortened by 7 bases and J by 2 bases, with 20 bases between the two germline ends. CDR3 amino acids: CASNGGPDRLQETQYF. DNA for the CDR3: TGTGCCAGTAACGGAGGGCCGGATAGGTTACAAGAGACCCAGTACTTC.

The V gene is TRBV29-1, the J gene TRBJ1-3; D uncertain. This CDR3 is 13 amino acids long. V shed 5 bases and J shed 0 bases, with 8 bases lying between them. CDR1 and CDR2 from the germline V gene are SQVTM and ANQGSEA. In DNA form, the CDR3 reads TGCAGCGTTACGGAACACTCTGGAAACACCATATATTTT. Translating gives CSVTEHSGNTIYF. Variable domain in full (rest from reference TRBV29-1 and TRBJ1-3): SAVISQKPSRDICQRGTSLTIQCQVDSQVTMMFWYRQQPGQSLTLIATANQGSEATYESGFVIDKFPISRPNLTFSTLTVSNMSPEDSSIYLCSVTEHSGNTIYFGEGSWLTVV.

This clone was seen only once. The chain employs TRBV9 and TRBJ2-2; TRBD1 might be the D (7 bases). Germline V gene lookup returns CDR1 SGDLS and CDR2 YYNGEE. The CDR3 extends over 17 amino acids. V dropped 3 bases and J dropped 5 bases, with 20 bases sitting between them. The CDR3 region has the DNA TGTGCCAGCAGCGCAGGAGGGGGCACCTTATCGACCGGGGAGCTGTTTTTT. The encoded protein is CASSAGGGTLSTGELFF.